The clone carrying this T cell receptor beta chain was seen only a few times. Antigen unknown. TCRdb fed the 5' RACE reads into MiXCR, producing one record per CDR3 protein. The sample contains 75,000 to 95,000 distinct CDR3 sequences, about 13% of which appear only once. This sample was included in a study of T-cell memory formation after mild COVID-19. On the study more broadly: The study found TCR clusters largely donor specific. Study-wide results and limits: Mainly in CM and EM were contracting CD4+ clones; CD8+ were in EMRA.

The CDR3 is 15 residues long. CDR1 DFQATT and CDR2 SNEGSKA come from the germline V gene (reference sequence). V was pared by 6 bases and J by 5 bases, with 7 bases of the junction left unmatched. The source is an adult woman who had mild COVID-19 (a few samples of this study predate the infection). Cell type and time point are not known. Sequenced material: PBMCs or a T cell subset sorted from them (not recorded which). The J gene is TRBJ2-1, the V gene TRBV20-1, with 13 bases matching TRBD2. CDR3 DNA sequence: TGCAGTGCAAAACCACTAGCGGGAGGGGACAATGAGCAGTTCTTC. Its translation: CSAKPLAGGDNEQFF.